This TCR beta chain was documented in a study of cytomegalovirus exposure and HLA in healthy donors. The method was immunoSEQ multiplex PCR; TCRdb's version includes in-frame clones alone and lacks a portion of them. The top ten hold over 5.5% of the sample, which has about 43,000 clones, more than 85% seen once. Sequencing was performed on PBMCs. The TCR comes from a man between 18 and 35 years old in good health and CMV-seronegative.

CDR3 sequence (DNA): TGTGCCAGCAGTTACGACAGCTCTGGAAACACCATATATTTT. Protein sequence: CASSYDSSGNTIYF. The chain has TRBV6-5 and TRBJ1-3; D perhaps matches TRBD1 (5 bases). The V and J ends lost 2 bases and 0 bases respectively, with 5 bases between them. This CDR3 is 14 amino acids long. Per germline, CDR1 MNHEY and CDR2 SVGAGI.